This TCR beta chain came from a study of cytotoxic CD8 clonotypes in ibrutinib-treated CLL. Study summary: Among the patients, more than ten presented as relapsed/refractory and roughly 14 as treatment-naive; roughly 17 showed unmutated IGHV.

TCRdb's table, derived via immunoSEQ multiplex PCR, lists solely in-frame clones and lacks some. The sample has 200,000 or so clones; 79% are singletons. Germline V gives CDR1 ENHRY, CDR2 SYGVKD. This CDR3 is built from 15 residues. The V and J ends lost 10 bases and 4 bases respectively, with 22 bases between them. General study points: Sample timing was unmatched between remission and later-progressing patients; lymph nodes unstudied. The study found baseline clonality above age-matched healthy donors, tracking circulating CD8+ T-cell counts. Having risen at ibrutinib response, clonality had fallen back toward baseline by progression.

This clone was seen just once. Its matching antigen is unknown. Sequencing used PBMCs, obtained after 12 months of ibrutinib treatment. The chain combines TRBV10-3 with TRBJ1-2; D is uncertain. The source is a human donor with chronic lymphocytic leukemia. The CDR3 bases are TGTGCCACCGGGGAGCGATTACTTTCGGTCTATGGCTACACCTTC. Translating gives CATGERLLSVYGYTF.